These T cell receptor beta chains were read from a single sample in a study of blood T cell repertoires in COVID-19. Sequenced by immunoSEQ multiplex PCR; TCRdb stores in-frame clones only, minus some. Among about 300,000 clones listed, approximately 90% were seen once. What was sequenced was peripheral blood. The receptors derive from a woman aged 45-65 years with COVID-19, enrolled during active disease. Each CDR3 is given with its conserved first and last residue. A D gene is named only where the DNA matches it firmly. Part of the rows lack a size; the others show once, few, many or a class for expanded clones.

D | J | V | size | CDR3 | DNA
- | TRBJ1-2 | TRBV10-1 | - | CASSDGSERGYTF | TGCGCCAGCTCGGACGGGAGCGAGCGTGGCTACACCTTC
TRBD1 | TRBJ1-2 | TRBV30 | - | CAWSVDRDRGGYTF | TGTGCCTGGAGTGTAGACCGGGACAGGGGTGGCTACACCTTC
TRBD2 | TRBJ2-5 | TRBV3-1/TRBV3-2 | - | CASSPPSGQETQYF | TGTGCCAGCAGCCCACCTAGCGGACAAGAGACCCAGTACTTC
- | TRBJ2-5 | TRBV29-1 | - | CSVGRPLETQYF | TGCAGCGTTGGCAGGCCCTTGGAGACCCAGTACTTC
TRBD1 | TRBJ2-7 | TRBV5-1 | - | CASSTGTGLYEQYF | TGCGCCAGCAGCACCGGGACAGGTCTATACGAGCAGTACTTC
- | TRBJ2-3 | TRBV6-2/TRBV6-3 | - | CASTPAAGADTQYF | TGTGCCAGCACCCCGGCCGCAGGGGCAGATACGCAGTATTTT
TRBD2 | TRBJ2-7 | TRBV5-1 | - | CASSLEASGSYEQYF | TGCGCCAGCAGCTTGGAGGCTAGCGGGAGCTACGAGCAGTACTTC
TRBD2 | TRBJ2-1 | TRBV18 | - | CASSPTIAGTYNEQFF | TGTGCCAGCTCACCCACTATAGCGGGGACCTACAATGAGCAGTTCTTC
- | TRBJ1-4 | TRBV2 | - | CASSDLATNEKLFF | TGTGCCAGCAGTGATCTTGCAACTAATGAAAAACTGTTTTTT
- | TRBJ1-4 | TRBV21-1 | - | CASSPYPNEKLFF | TGTGCCAGCAGCCCCTATCCTAATGAAAAACTGTTTTTT
TRBD2 | TRBJ2-1 | TRBV27 | - | CASSNYGLADYNEQFF | TGTGCCAGCAGTAATTACGGACTAGCGGATTACAATGAGCAGTTCTTC
- | TRBJ2-2 | TRBV18 | once | CASSPIPNTGELFF | TGTGCCAGCTCACCTATTCCGAACACCGGGGAGCTGTTTTTT
- | TRBJ1-1 | TRBV18 | - | CASSPLRENTEAFF | TGTGCCAGCTCACCACTGAGAGAGAACACTGAAGCTTTCTTT
TRBD1 | TRBJ2-1 | TRBV7-9 | once | CASSLWVTWGNRGSDEQFF | TGTGCCAGCAGCTTATGGGTCACCTGGGGGAACAGGGGATCCGATGAGCAGTTCTTC
TRBD1 | TRBJ1-3 | TRBV6-5 | - | CASSLQGAGNTIYF | TGTGCCAGCAGTCTACAGGGGGCTGGAAACACCATATATTTT
- | TRBJ1-3 | TRBV24-1 | - | CATSGSSSGNTIYF | TGTGCCACCTCAGGGTCTAGCTCTGGAAACACCATATATTTT
- | TRBJ1-5 | TRBV29-1 | - | CSVQDGGVAQPQHF | TGCAGCGTCCAAGATGGGGGGGTGGCTCAGCCCCAGCATTTT
TRBD2 | TRBJ2-1 | TRBV7-3 | once | CASSLGTSINEQFF | TGTGCCAGCAGCTTGGGGACTAGCATCAATGAGCAGTTCTTC
TRBD2 | TRBJ2-1 | TRBV5-5 | - | CASSWPEGLAGNEQFF | TGTGCCAGCAGCTGGCCCGAGGGACTAGCGGGGAATGAGCAGTTCTTC
- | TRBJ1-5 | TRBV27 | once | CASSPCQGWGDCNQPQHF | TGTGCCAGCAGCCCGTGTCAGGGTTGGGGGGATTGCAATCAGCCCCAGCATTTT
- | TRBJ1-5 | TRBV19 | - | CASSIDSSQPQHF | TGTGCCAGTAGTATAGATTCGTCGCAGCCCCAGCATTTT
- | TRBJ1-2 | TRBV5-6 | - | CASSLAGPGGYGYTF | TGTGCCAGCAGCTTGGCCGGGCCGGGGGGGTATGGCTACACCTTC
- | TRBJ2-7 | TRBV7-8 | - | CASSSEGVSRSYEQYF | TGTGCCAGCAGCTCAGAAGGGGTTTCTCGTTCCTACGAGCAGTACTTC
- | TRBJ2-7 | TRBV7-3 | - | CASSPRLLLPPHEQYF | TGTGCCAGCAGCCCGAGACTTCTACTACCGCCTCACGAGCAGTACTTC
- | TRBJ2-3 | TRBV9 | - | CASSPFRGDTQYF | TGTGCCAGCAGCCCTTTTAGGGGTGATACGCAGTATTTT
- | TRBJ1-1 | TRBV7-2 | - | CASSLDGFPNTEAFF | TGTGCCAGCAGCTTAGACGGTTTCCCGAACACTGAAGCTTTCTTT
- | TRBJ1-2 | TRBV24-1 | - | CATSDPGGPYGYTF | TGTGCCACCAGTGATCCCGGGGGGCCCTATGGCTACACCTTC
- | TRBJ2-3 | TRBV24-1 | - | CATSDILGGTQYF | TGTGCCACCAGTGATATCCTAGGAGGTACGCAGTATTTT
TRBD1 | TRBJ2-5 | TRBV5-1 | once | CASRPGQGKLQETQYF | TGCGCCAGCAGACCGGGACAGGGAAAACTCCAAGAGACCCAGTACTTC
TRBD1 | TRBJ2-2 | TRBV7-9 | once | CASQGDTGELFF | TGTGCCTCCCAGGGGGACACCGGGGAGCTGTTTTTT
- | TRBJ2-1 | TRBV9 | - | CASSMRAESYNEQFF | TGTGCCAGCAGTATGAGGGCGGAGAGCTACAATGAGCAGTTCTTC
TRBD1 | TRBJ1-1 | TRBV9 | - | CASSRRDRGTAFF | TGTGCCAGCAGCCGCCGGGACAGGGGGACGGCTTTCTTT
- | TRBJ2-7 | TRBV12-5 | - | CASGRSRTGDHEQYF | TGTGCTAGTGGTCGTTCCCGGACGGGGGATCACGAGCAGTACTTC
TRBD2 | TRBJ2-1 | TRBV19 | - | CASSRGTSGANEQFF | TGTGCCAGTAGTCGTGGGACTAGTGGTGCCAATGAGCAGTTCTTC
TRBD1 | TRBJ2-7 | TRBV6-5 | - | CASSLTGTGNDEQYF | TGTGCCAGCAGTCTAACCGGGACAGGTAACGACGAGCAGTACTTC
TRBD1 | TRBJ2-7 | TRBV7-2 | - | CASSIDRVTSYEQYF | TGTGCCAGCAGCATCGACAGGGTGACCTCCTACGAGCAGTACTTC
TRBD1 | TRBJ2-7 | TRBV9 | - | CASSPGTGSYEQYF | TGTGCCAGCAGCCCCGGGACAGGGTCCTACGAGCAGTACTTC
- | TRBJ1-4 | TRBV4-3 | - | CASSQEGASNEKLFF | TGCGCCAGCAGCCAAGAGGGGGCGAGTAATGAAAAACTGTTTTTT
TRBD1 | TRBJ1-6 | TRBV18 | - | CASSLTTGAGPLHF | TGTGCCAGCTCACTTACGACAGGGGCTGGACCCCTCCACTTT
- | TRBJ1-5 | TRBV6-1 | - | CASSEASSIQPQHF | TGTGCCAGCAGTGAAGCGTCCAGTATTCAGCCCCAGCATTTT
TRBD1 | TRBJ2-7 | TRBV5-4 | - | CASSNRDRGYEQYF | TGTGCCAGCAGCAACCGGGACAGGGGTTACGAGCAGTACTTC
- | TRBJ1-2 | TRBV20-1 | - | CSLKYGYTF | TGCAGTTTAAAATATGGCTACACCTTC
- | TRBJ2-4 | TRBV9 | - | CASSVRGLKENIQYF | TGTGCCAGCAGCGTCCGGGGGTTAAAGGAAAACATTCAGTACTTC